The present entry profiles one TCR beta chain with its context. Germline V gives CDR1 MDHEN, CDR2 SYDVKM. There are 13 residues in the CDR3. Trimming stripped 7 bases from V and 7 bases from J, with 17 bases between. This entry belongs to a study of blood T cell repertoires in COVID-19. Some clones are missing from TCRdb's copy, which holds only in-frame ones; the method was immunoSEQ multiplex PCR. The table lists 80,000 to 90,000 clones, about 88% of them singletons. This sequence was found in an elderly man with active or convalescent COVID-19. The chain has TRBV28 and TRBJ2-7, with a weak D call TRBD1 (6 bases). Sequenced material: peripheral blood. CDR3 nucleotides: TGTGCCAGCAACAGGGTCGGAATGAGGGAGCAGTACTTC. Amino acid sequence: CASNRVGMREQYF.